Listed here are 19 T cell receptor beta chains from one sample, sequenced in a study of regulatory T cells in long-lasting Graves disease. Researchers made TCR beta libraries by using iRepertoire HTBI primers and running Arm-PCR on CDR3 regions. In TCRdb, the multiplex PCR reads were re-called with MiXCR into one record per CDR3 protein. The table lists 450,000 or so distinct CDR3 sequences, around 20% of them singletons. Time point described: persistent/refractory GD, antithyroid drugs over 5 years with positive TRAb. With RNA extracted from PBMCs as input, the TCR library was made. This specimen was peripheral blood mononuclear cells (PBMCs), taken when the disease was refractory, from a patient treated with antithyroid drugs. These TCRs come from a female donor with Graves disease.

This clonotype has more than one count but fewer than ten. The J gene is TRBJ2-7, the V gene TRBV30; no clear D gene. Germline values: CDR1 GTSNPN, CDR2 SVGIG (reference sequence). Trimming stripped 1 base from V and 3 bases from J, with 10 bases between. The CDR3 length is 13 residues. The CDR3 spells CAWSDLALYEQYF. The CDR3 bases are TGTGCCTGGAGTGATTTAGCCCTCTACGAGCAGTACTTC. The whole variable domain, remainder taken from reference TRBV30 and TRBJ2-7, is SQTIHQWPATLVQPVGSPLSLECTVEGTSNPNLYWYRQAAGRGLQLLFYSVGIGQISSEVPQNLSASRPQDRQFILSSKKLLLSDSGFYLCAWSDLALYEQYFGPGTRLTVT.

The genes are TRBV9 and TRBJ2-5; D perhaps matches TRBD1 (6 bases). The germline gives CDR1 SGDLS, CDR2 YYNGEE. V was clipped by 4 bases and J by 1 base, with 11 bases between them. The CDR3 is 14 residues long. The CDR3 sequence: CASSKPDSQETQYF. The CDR3, as DNA: TGTGCCAGCAGCAAACCGGACAGCCAAGAGACCCAGTACTTC.

This clonotype was seen a few times. The CDR3 DNA sequence: TGTGCCTGGAGTTCAGGGGTTTCCTCCTACGAGCAGTACTTC. Amino acids: CAWSSGVSSYEQYF. The chain uses TRBV30 and TRBJ2-7; D perhaps matches TRBD1 (6 bases). This CDR3 is 14 amino acids long. V was pared by 2 bases and J by 0 bases, with 11 bases between. The germline gives CDR1 GTSNPN, CDR2 SVGIG (reference sequence). The full variable domain, completed using reference TRBV30 and TRBJ2-7, is SQTIHQWPATLVQPVGSPLSLECTVEGTSNPNLYWYRQAAGRGLQLLFYSVGIGQISSEVPQNLSASRPQDRQFILSSKKLLLSDSGFYLCAWSSGVSSYEQYFGPGTRLTVT.

The CDR3 DNA follows: TGCGCCAGCAGCTTGGTCGGTTTAGCGGGAGAGACCCAGTACTTC. Its protein product is CASSLVGLAGETQYF. The gene calls are TRBV5-1 and TRBJ2-5; 7 bases fit TRBD2. CDR3 length: 15 residues. V dropped 0 bases and J dropped 4; count of bases not matched to a gene: 6. Per the germline V gene, CDR1 is SGHRS and CDR2 is YFSETQ. Together with reference TRBV5-1 and TRBJ2-5, the CDR3 gives the full variable domain: KAGVTQTPRYLIKTRGQQVTLSCSPISGHRSVSWYQQTPGQGLQFLFEYFSETQRNKGNFPGRFSGRQFSNSRSEMNVSTLELGDSALYLCASSLVGLAGETQYFGPGTRLLVL.

This chain connects TRBV5-1 to TRBJ2-7; no reliable D call. The CDR3 length is 15 residues. The germline V gene has CDR1 SGHRS and CDR2 YFSETQ. V gave up 0 bases and J gave up 0 bases, with 10 bases separating them. This chain's CDR3 is CASSLESSYSYEQYF. In DNA, the CDR3 is TGCGCCAGCAGCTTGGAATCGAGTTACTCCTACGAGCAGTACTTC.

The CDR3 DNA is TGTGCCAGCAGCTTTCCGGGGGCTACAAGTGAGCAGTTCTTC. Protein: CASSFPGATSEQFF. The chain couples TRBV7-2 to TRBJ2-1; D tentatively reads TRBD1 or TRBD2 (6 bases each). Trimming shortened V by 3 bases and J by 9 bases, and 15 bases separated the two germline ends. Germline V lookup: CDR1 SGHTA, CDR2 FQGNSA. CDR3 size: 14 residues.

In this sample, this clonotype turned up a few times. The chain uses TRBV7-2 and TRBJ1-5, with a tentative D call TRBD1 (6 bases). Trimming removed 7 bases at V and 5 bases at J, with 15 bases between. The CDR3 covers 14 residues. Germline V gene sequence: CDR1 SGHTA, CDR2 FQGNSA. CDR3 in amino acids: CASTEDRGYQPQHF. DNA for the CDR3: TGTGCCAGCACCGAAGATAGGGGGTATCAGCCCCAGCATTTT.

V usage is TRBV10-2 and J usage is TRBJ2-2; D is uncertain. CDR3 size: 12 residues. V shed 7 bases and J shed 6 bases, with 9 bases lying between them. The germline gives CDR1 WSHSY, CDR2 SAAADI. CDR3 DNA: TGCGCCAGCACCCCCGGGTCCGGGGAGCTGTTTTTT. Protein product: CASTPGSGELFF.

V gene TRBV20-1 combines with J gene TRBJ1-5, with unresolved D. Germline V CDR1 and CDR2: DFQATT, SNEGSKA (reference sequence). The CDR3 has 12 residues. V lost 2 bases and J 6 bases, leaving 8 bases between the germline ends. CDR3 sequence reads: CSARTHGQPQHF. CDR3 coding DNA: TGCAGTGCTAGAACACACGGTCAGCCCCAGCATTTT.

This clonotype occurred a few times. The chain uses TRBV6-1 and TRBJ2-3; 10 nucleotides align to TRBD2. The CDR3 loop spans 18 amino acids. Germline CDR1 and CDR2: MNHNS and SASEGT. Trimming removed 4 bases from V and 4 bases from J; junction bases left unmatched: 14. Written as DNA, the CDR3 is TGTGCCAGCAGTGCCCGGAGATTAGCGGGAGGTAGCGCAGATACGCAGTATTTT. Residues: CASSARRLAGGSADTQYF.

This clonotype was seen only once. A far larger clone is only one base removed, so a read error is likely. The chain carries TRBV7-4 and TRBJ2-7; the match to TRBD2 covers 9 bases. Germline loops: CDR1 SGHVT, CDR2 SQSDAQ. V trimming: 1 base; J trimming: 3 bases; junction bases outside the gene matches: 7. The CDR3 is made up of 16 amino acids. The CDR3 is CASSLDALAGIYEQYF. Written as DNA, the CDR3 is TGTGCCAGCAGCTTAGATGCACTAGCGGGCATCTACGAGCAGTACTTC.

The chain carries TRBV6-1 and TRBJ2-6, with 8 bases aligning to TRBD2. The CDR3 length is 16 residues. J gave up 2 bases and V 7 bases, and 7 bases lay outside the gene matches. Germline V lookup: CDR1 MNHNS, CDR2 SASEGT. The CDR3 sequence is CASTSGLWAGANVLTF. The CDR3 bases are TGTGCCAGCACTAGCGGGCTTTGGGCTGGGGCCAACGTCCTGACTTTC.

The rearrangement uses TRBV5-1 and TRBJ1-1, with D maybe TRBD1 (5 bases). This CDR3 has 15 amino acids. CDR1 and CDR2 (germline): SGHRS, YFSETQ. V was pared by 4 bases and J by 4 bases, with 17 bases between. CDR3 loop: CASSPGYRGGTEAFF. CDR3 nucleotide sequence: TGCGCCAGCAGCCCCGGGTACCGGGGCGGCACTGAAGCTTTCTTT.

V is TRBV12-3 or TRBV12-4 and J is TRBJ2-3; 14 bases agree with TRBD2. CDR3 length: 16 residues. With 6 bases clipped from V and 7 bases from J, the junction kept 9 bases outside the gene matches. In DNA form, the CDR3 reads TGTGCCAGCAGGTCTACCGGGACTAGCGGGAGAAATACGCAGTATTTT. It specifies CASRSTGTSGRNTQYF.

This rearrangement joins TRBV7-9 to TRBJ1-1; 7 bases map to TRBD1. This CDR3 contains 15 residues. V lost 4 bases to trimming and J lost 5 bases; unmatched junction nucleotides: 10. In germline, CDR1 is SEHNR, CDR2 FQNEAQ (reference sequence). Here the CDR3 DNA reads TGTGCCAGCAGCTCCTATTCAGGGGGAAGGACTGAAGCTTTCTTT. As protein: CASSSYSGGRTEAFF.

This clonotype was observed a few times. The chain links TRBV15 to TRBJ1-5, with no clear D. The germline CDR1 and CDR2 sequences are LNHNV and YYDKDF (reference sequence). V lost 7 bases and J 10 bases, leaving 17 bases between the germline ends. CDR3 length: 13 residues. CDR3 loop: CATTTGRTFPQHF. The CDR3 DNA is TGTGCCACCACCACCGGTCGGACCTTTCCCCAGCATTTT.

This clonotype was seen at least ten times. V gene TRBV7-2 combines with J gene TRBJ1-1, with a tentative D call TRBD1 (5 bases). V gave up 5 bases and J gave up 0 bases, with 13 bases separating them. Germline V gives CDR1 SGHTA, CDR2 FQGNSA. The CDR3 is 15 amino acids. The DNA of the CDR3 is TGTGCCAGCAGCCCATGGGGCAGTTTGAACACTGAAGCTTTCTTT. Translated: CASSPWGSLNTEAFF.

This clonotype has more than one count but fewer than ten. The rearrangement uses TRBV7-9 and TRBJ1-1; TRBD1 matches at 9 bases. V was pared by 5 bases and J by 7 bases, with 14 bases of the junction left unmatched. The germline gives CDR1 SEHNR, CDR2 FQNEAQ (reference sequence). The CDR3 consists of 16 residues. The CDR3 DNA reads as TGTGCCAGCAGCCCCAAGTTCCGGGACAGGGAGAGTGAAGCTTTCTTT. It translates to CASSPKFRDRESEAFF.

At least ten counts were recorded for this clonotype. The chain has TRBV2 and TRBJ2-7; TRBD2 aligns across 9 bases. This CDR3 is built from 17 residues. Germline loops: CDR1 SNHLY, CDR2 FYNNEI. V trimming: 4 bases; J trimming: 5 bases; junction bases outside the gene matches: 15. This CDR3 is CASSGRLDMVAGDEQYF. The CDR3 coding sequence is TGTGCCAGCAGTGGACGACTGGATATGGTAGCGGGAGACGAGCAGTACTTC.